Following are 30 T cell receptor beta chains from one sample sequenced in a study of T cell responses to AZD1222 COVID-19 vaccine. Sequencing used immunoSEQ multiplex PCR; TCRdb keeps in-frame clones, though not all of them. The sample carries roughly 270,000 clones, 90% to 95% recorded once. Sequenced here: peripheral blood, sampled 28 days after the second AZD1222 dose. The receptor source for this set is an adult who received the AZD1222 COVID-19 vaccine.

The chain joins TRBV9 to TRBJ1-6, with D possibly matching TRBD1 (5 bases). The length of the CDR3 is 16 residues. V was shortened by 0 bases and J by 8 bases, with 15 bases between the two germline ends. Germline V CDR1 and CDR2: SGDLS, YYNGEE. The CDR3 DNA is TGTGCCAGCAGCGTAGAGGGGCAGGCCCAGGATTCACCCCTCCACTTT. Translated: CASSVEGQAQDSPLHF. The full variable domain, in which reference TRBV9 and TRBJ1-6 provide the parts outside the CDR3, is DSGVTQTPKHLITATGQRVTLRCSPRSGDLSVYWYQQSLDQGLQFLIQYYNGEERAKGNILERFSAQQFPDLHSELNLSSLELGDSALYFCASSVEGQAQDSPLHFGNGTRLTVT.

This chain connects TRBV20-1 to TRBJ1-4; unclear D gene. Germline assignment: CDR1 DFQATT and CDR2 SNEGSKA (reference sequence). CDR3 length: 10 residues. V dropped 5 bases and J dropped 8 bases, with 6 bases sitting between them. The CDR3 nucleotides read TGCAGTGCTGAGAGGGAAAAACTGTTTTTT. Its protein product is CSAEREKLFF.

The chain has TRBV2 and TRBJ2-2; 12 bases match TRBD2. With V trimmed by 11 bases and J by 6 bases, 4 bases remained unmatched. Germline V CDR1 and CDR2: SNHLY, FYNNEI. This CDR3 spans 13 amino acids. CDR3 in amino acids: CAGRTSGAGELFF. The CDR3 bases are TGTGCCGGGCGGACTAGCGGGGCCGGGGAGCTGTTTTTT.

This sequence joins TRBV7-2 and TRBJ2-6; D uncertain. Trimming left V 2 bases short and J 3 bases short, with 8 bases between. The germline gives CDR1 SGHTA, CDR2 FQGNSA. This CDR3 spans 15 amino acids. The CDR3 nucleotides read TGTGCCAGCAGCTTACCGCCCCGTGGGGCCAACGTCCTGACTTTC. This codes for CASSLPPRGANVLTF.

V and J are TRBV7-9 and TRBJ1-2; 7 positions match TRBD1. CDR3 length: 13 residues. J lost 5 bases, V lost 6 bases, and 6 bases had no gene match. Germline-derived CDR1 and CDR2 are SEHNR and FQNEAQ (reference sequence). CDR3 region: CASRWDSGYGYTF. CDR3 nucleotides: TGTGCCAGCAGATGGGACAGCGGGTATGGCTACACCTTC.

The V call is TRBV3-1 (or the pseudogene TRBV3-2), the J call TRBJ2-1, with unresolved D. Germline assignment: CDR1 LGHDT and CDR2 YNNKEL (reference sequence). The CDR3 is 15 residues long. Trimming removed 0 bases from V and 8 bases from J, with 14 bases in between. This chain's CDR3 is CASSQDLALGYEQFF. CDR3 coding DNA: TGTGCCAGCAGCCAAGATCTGGCCCTGGGCTATGAGCAGTTCTTC.

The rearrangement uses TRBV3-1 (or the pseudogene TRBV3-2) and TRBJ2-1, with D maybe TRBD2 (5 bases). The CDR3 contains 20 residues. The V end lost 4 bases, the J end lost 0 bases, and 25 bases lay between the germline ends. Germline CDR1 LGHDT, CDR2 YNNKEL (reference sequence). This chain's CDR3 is CASSRFLFLASGSSYNEQFF. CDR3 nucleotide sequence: TGTGCCAGCAGCCGGTTCCTCTTCCTTGCCAGCGGAAGCTCCTACAATGAGCAGTTCTTC.

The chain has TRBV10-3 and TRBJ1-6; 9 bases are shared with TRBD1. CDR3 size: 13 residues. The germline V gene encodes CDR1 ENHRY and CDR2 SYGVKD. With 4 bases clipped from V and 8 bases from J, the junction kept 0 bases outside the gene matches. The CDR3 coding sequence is TGTGCCATCAGTGGGGACAGGGATTCACCCCTCCACTTT. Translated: CAISGDRDSPLHF.

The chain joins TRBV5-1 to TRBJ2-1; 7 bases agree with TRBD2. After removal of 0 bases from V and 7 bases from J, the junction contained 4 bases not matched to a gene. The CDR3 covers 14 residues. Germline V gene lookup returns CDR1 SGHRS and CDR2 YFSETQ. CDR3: CASSLGASGNEQFF. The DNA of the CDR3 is TGCGCCAGCAGCTTGGGGGCTAGCGGTAATGAGCAGTTCTTC.

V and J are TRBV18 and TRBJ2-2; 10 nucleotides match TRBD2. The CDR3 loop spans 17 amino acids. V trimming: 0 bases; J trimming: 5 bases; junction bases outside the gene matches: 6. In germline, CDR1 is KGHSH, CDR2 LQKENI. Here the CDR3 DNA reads TGTGCCAGCTCACCACCATCTAGCGGGAGCGGTACCGGGGAGCTGTTTTTT. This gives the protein CASSPPSSGSGTGELFF.

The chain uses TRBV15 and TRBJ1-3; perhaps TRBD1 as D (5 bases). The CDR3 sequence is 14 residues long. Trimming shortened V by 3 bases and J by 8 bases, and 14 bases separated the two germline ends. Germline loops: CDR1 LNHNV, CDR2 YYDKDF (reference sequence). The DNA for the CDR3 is TGTGCCACCAGCAGGCCGGGGGGGGGAGACACCATATATTTT. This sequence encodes CATSRPGGGDTIYF.

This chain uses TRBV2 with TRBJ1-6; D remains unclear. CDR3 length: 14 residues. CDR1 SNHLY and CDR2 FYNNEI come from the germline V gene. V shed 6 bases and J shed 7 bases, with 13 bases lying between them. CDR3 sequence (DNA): TGTGCCAGCAGCCTGAAGAGCGGAAATTCACCCCTCCACTTT. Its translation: CASSLKSGNSPLHF.

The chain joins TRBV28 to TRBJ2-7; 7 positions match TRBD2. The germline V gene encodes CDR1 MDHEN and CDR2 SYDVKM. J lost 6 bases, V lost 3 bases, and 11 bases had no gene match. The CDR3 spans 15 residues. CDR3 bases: TGTGCCAGCAGTTTTCTGACGGGGGGTTCGGCCGAGCAGTACTTC. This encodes CASSFLTGGSAEQYF.

CDR3 protein: CASSPGGLEAFF. DNA of the CDR3: TGTGCCAGCAGCCCCGGGGGACTTGAAGCTTTCTTT. The chain is built from TRBV11-2 and TRBJ1-1, with TRBD1 as a possible D gene (5 bases). Between the trimmed V and J ends, which lost 5 bases and 7 bases, there was a span of 11 bases. The CDR3 loop spans 12 amino acids. Germline loops: CDR1 SGHAT, CDR2 FQNNGV.

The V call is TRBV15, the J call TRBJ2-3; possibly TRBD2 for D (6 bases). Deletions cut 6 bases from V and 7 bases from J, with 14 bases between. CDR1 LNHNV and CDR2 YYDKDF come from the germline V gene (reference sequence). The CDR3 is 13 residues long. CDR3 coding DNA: TGTGCCACCAGTTTTGCCGGGGGAAATACGCAGTATTTT. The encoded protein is CATSFAGGNTQYF.

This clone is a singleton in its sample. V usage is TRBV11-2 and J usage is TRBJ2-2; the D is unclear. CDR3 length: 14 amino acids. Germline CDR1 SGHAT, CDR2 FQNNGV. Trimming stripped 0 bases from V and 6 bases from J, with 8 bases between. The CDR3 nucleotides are TGTGCCAGCAGCTTAGAACCGTTCTCCGGGGAGCTGTTTTTT. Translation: CASSLEPFSGELFF.

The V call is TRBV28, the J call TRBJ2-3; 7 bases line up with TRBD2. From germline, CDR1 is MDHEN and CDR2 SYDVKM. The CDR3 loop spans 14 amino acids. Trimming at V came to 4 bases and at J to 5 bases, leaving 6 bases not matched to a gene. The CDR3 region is CASSWGRGVDTQYF. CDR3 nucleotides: TGTGCCAGCAGTTGGGGGAGGGGAGTAGATACGCAGTATTTT.

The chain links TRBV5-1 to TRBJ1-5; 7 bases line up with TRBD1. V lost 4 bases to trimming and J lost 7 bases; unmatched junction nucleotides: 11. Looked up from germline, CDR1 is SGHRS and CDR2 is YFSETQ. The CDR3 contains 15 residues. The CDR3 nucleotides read TGCGCCAGCAGCCCGGGGGAAGGGGGCCGGCAGCCCCAGCATTTT. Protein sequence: CASSPGEGGRQPQHF.

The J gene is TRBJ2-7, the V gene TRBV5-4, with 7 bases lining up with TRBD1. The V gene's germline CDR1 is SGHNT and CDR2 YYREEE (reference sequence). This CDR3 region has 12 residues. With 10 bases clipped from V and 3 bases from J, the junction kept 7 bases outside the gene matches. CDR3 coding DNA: TGTGCCTCAGAGGGGGCTGGCTACGAGCAGTACTTC. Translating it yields CASEGAGYEQYF.

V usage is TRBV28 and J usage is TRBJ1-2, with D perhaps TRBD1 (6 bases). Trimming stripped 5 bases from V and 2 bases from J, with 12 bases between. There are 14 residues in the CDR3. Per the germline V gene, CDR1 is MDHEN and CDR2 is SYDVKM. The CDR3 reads CASSPPTGNYGYTF. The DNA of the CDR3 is TGTGCCAGCAGTCCCCCAACAGGGAACTATGGCTACACCTTC.

The DNA for the CDR3 is TGTGCCAGCAGTTTAATATCCGCAGGGGGGCGGTACTTC. It specifies CASSLISAGGRYF. The J gene is TRBJ2-7, the V gene TRBV28, with D possibly TRBD1 on 7 matching bases. Germline V gives CDR1 MDHEN, CDR2 SYDVKM. Trimming took off 2 bases at V and 12 bases at J, with 17 bases between the two ends. The CDR3 runs 13 residues. Looking up the rest from reference TRBV28 and TRBJ2-7 gives the full variable domain: DVKVTQSSRYLVKRTGEKVFLECVQDMDHENMFWYRQDPGLGLRLIYFSYDVKMKEKGDIPEGYSVSREKKERFSLILESASTNQTSMYLCASSLISAGGRYFGPGTRLTVT.

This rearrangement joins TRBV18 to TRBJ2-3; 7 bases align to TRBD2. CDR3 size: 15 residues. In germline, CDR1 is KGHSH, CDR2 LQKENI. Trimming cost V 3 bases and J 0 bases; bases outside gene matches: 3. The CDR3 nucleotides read TGTGCCAGCTCACCTACTAGCGATAGCACAGATACGCAGTATTTT. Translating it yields CASSPTSDSTDTQYF.

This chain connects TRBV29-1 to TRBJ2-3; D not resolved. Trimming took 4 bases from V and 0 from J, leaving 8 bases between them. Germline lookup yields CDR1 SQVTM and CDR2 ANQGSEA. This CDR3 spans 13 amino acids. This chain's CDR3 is CSVGQASTDTQYF. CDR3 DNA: TGCAGCGTTGGGCAGGCTAGCACAGATACGCAGTATTTT.

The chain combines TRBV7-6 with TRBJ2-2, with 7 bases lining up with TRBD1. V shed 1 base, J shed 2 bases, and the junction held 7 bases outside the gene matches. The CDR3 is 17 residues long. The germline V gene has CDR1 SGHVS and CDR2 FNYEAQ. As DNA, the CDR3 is TGTGCCAGCAGCTTAGGAAACAGGGGAATAAACACCGGGGAGCTGTTTTTT. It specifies CASSLGNRGINTGELFF. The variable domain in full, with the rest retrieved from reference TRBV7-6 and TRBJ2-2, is GAGVSQSPRYKVTKRGQDVALRCDPISGHVSLYWYRQALGQGPEFLTYFNYEAQQDKSGLPNDRFSAERPEGSISTLTIQRTEQRDSAMYRCASSLGNRGINTGELFFGEGSRLTVL.

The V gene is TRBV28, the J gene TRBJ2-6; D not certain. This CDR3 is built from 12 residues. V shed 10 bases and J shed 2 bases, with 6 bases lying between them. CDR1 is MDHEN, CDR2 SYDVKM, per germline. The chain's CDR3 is CATLTGANVLTF. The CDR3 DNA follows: TGTGCCACCCTAACTGGGGCCAACGTCCTGACTTTC.

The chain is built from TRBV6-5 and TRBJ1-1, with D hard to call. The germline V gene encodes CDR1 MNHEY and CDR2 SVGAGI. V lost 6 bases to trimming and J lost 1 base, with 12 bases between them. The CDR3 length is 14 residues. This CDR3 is CASRPGNPNTEAFF. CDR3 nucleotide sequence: TGTGCCAGCAGACCAGGTAACCCGAACACTGAAGCTTTCTTT.

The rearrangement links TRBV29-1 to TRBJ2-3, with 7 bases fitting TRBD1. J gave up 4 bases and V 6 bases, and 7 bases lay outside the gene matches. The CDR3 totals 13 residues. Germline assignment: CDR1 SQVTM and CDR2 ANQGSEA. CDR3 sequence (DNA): TGCAGCGTGAGGGTAGGGGGCGCAGATACGCAGTATTTT. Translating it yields CSVRVGGADTQYF.

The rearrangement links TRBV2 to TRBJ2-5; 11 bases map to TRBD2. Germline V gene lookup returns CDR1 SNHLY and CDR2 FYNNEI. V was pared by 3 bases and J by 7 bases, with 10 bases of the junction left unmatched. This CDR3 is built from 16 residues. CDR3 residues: CASSDQASGGSGTQYF. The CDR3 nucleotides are TGTGCCAGCAGTGACCAGGCTAGCGGGGGGTCCGGGACCCAGTACTTC.

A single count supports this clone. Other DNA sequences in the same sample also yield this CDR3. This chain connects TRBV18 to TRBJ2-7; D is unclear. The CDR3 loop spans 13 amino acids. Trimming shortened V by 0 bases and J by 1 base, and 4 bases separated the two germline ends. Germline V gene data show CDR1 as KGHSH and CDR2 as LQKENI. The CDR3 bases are TGTGCCAGCTCACCACCGGGTTCCTACGAGCAGTACTTC. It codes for CASSPPGSYEQYF.

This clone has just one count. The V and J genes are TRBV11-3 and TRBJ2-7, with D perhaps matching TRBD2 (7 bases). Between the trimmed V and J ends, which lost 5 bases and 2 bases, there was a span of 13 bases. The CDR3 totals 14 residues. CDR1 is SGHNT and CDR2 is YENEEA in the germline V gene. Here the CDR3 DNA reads TGTGCCAGCAGCCCCGGGGGGCCGGCCTACGAGCAGTACTTC. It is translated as CASSPGGPAYEQYF.